This T cell receptor (beta chain) was obtained from a study of prognosis after radiotherapy for stage I lung cancer. Study at large: It was SBRT that served as radiotherapy, in 3 to 5 fractions with a biologically effective dose of at least 100 Gy.

Trimming pared 2 bases from V and 9 bases from J, leaving 23 bases between. The CDR3 extends over 17 amino acids. CDR1 is SEHNR and CDR2 is FQNEAQ in the germline V gene (reference sequence). Broader study findings: Patients with distant metastases had lower Shannon entropy after stereotactic body radiation therapy.

The blood draw at each of two time points yielded roughly 5.9 milliliters of peripheral blood. This clonotype was seen ten or more times. As yet, its antigen is unknown. From genomic DNA, TCR beta CDR3 was amplified by two-round multiplex PCR. It was primers specific to each TRBV and TRBJ gene that first-round PCR used. A single record per CDR3 protein comes from TCRdb applying MiXCR to the multiplex PCR reads. The data contain about 34,000 distinct CDR3 sequences, 25% to 40% of them singletons. This receptor was identified in a donor at least 50 years old with non-small cell lung cancer. Sequencing used PBMCs, obtained before or after stereotactic body radiation therapy (not recorded which). V usage is TRBV7-9 and J usage is TRBJ2-1; a weak D match, TRBD2 (7 bases). The CDR3 spells CASSLIGAGAQKGEQFF. The CDR3 coding sequence is TGTGCCAGCAGCTTAATTGGGGCGGGGGCTCAGAAGGGTGAGCAGTTCTTC. Looking up the rest from reference TRBV7-9 and TRBJ2-1 gives the full variable domain: DTGVSQNPRHKITKRGQNVTFRCDPISEHNRLYWYRQTLGQGPEFLTYFQNEAQLEKSRLLSDRFSAERPKGSFSTLEIQRTEQGDSAMYLCASSLIGAGAQKGEQFFGPGTRLTVL.